One sample yielded the 28 T cell receptor beta chains listed below, sequenced in a study of beta chain features in type 1 diabetes. General observations from the study: The study found moderately but significantly shorter TCRB CDR3s in all four CD4+ subsets of Type 1 diabetes patients.

Reverse transcribing all isolated RNA meant expressed TCRB transcripts were sequenced. Generated by immunoSEQ multiplex PCR, the TCRdb table keeps only in-frame clones and is missing some. In the table there are roughly 340,000 clones, about 13% of which are singletons. No cognate antigen is known for these TCRs. The sample consisted of naive CD4+ T cells from blood. The receptors derive from a woman aged 18 to 35 with type 1 diabetes.

This clone appeared a few times. This chain uses TRBV28 with TRBJ2-7, with D perhaps matching TRBD1 (5 bases). The CDR3 is 13 amino acids. Trimming stripped 4 bases from V and 7 bases from J, with 14 bases between. Per the germline V gene, CDR1 is MDHEN and CDR2 is SYDVKM. CDR3 DNA: TGTGCCAGCAGTTCCAGGGTTCCCGGGGAGCAGTACTTC. It codes for CASSSRVPGEQYF.

This clone was seen only a few times. This chain connects TRBV12-5 to TRBJ2-4, with D maybe TRBD1 (5 bases). The germline gives CDR1 LGHNT, CDR2 FRNRAP. This CDR3 has 16 amino acids. The V end lost 0 bases, the J end lost 0 bases, and 9 bases lay between the germline ends. The DNA of the CDR3 is TGTGCTAGTGGTTTGGTACTAAGGGGAGCCAAAAACATTCAGTACTTC. Its translation: CASGLVLRGAKNIQYF.

V gene TRBV6-1 combines with J gene TRBJ2-3; no firm D call. Germline V CDR1 and CDR2: MNHNS, SASEGT. The CDR3 is 14 amino acids. V dropped 6 bases and J dropped 2 bases, with 12 bases sitting between them. For the CDR3, the DNA is TGTGCCAGCAGGGGCAGGTTTTTCACAGATACGCAGTATTTT. Amino acids: CASRGRFFTDTQYF.

This chain uses TRBV2 with TRBJ2-7; no reliable D call. CDR1 and CDR2 (germline): SNHLY, FYNNEI. The CDR3 is made up of 14 amino acids. The V end lost 7 bases, the J end lost 8 bases, and 21 bases lay between the germline ends. CDR3 bases: TGTGCCAGCATCCCTATCCGGAACTATAAGAAGCAGTACTTC. Residues: CASIPIRNYKKQYF.

V gene TRBV29-1 combines with J gene TRBJ2-5, with D perhaps TRBD2 (6 bases). V shed 6 bases and J shed 5 bases, with 31 bases lying between them. CDR1 is SQVTM and CDR2 is ANQGSEA in the germline V gene. The length of the CDR3 is 18 residues. The CDR3 spells CSVAPRIAWGESKETQYF. CDR3 DNA sequence: TGCAGCGTGGCTCCCCGGATCGCATGGGGGGAGTCCAAGGAGACCCAGTACTTC.

The V and J genes are TRBV30 and TRBJ2-1; TRBD2 agrees at 13 bases. Germline V gene data show CDR1 as GTSNPN and CDR2 as SVGIG (reference sequence). V was clipped by 1 base and J by 0 bases; unmatched bases: 12. The length of the CDR3 is 20 residues. Written as DNA, the CDR3 is TGTGCCTGGAGTGAGACGGGACTAGCGGGAACCTCCCTCTCCTACAATGAGCAGTTCTTC. This gives the protein CAWSETGLAGTSLSYNEQFF.

The chain combines TRBV30 with TRBJ1-2; tentatively, D is TRBD1 (5 bases). The germline CDR1 and CDR2 sequences are GTSNPN and SVGIG (reference sequence). V was clipped by 5 bases and J by 8 bases, with 18 bases between them. CDR3 length: 13 amino acids. Here the CDR3 DNA reads TGTGCCTGGGTACCCGGGACTTCCCGGGGCTACACCTTC. Translating it yields CAWVPGTSRGYTF.

This clone was found a few times. The chain uses TRBV7-8 and TRBJ2-2, with D perhaps TRBD2 (6 bases). CDR3 length equals 15 residues. Germline V gene lookup returns CDR1 SGHVS and CDR2 FQNEAQ. V was shortened by 4 bases and J by 4 bases, with 13 bases between the two germline ends. The CDR3 sequence: CASSYLGLSTGELFF. The CDR3 DNA reads TGTGCCAGCAGCTACCTGGGACTTTCCACCGGGGAGCTGTTTTTT.

J is TRBJ1-1 and V is TRBV15; 7 bases match TRBD1. The CDR3 has 15 residues. V was clipped by 5 bases and J by 5 bases; unmatched bases: 11. Germline CDR1 and CDR2: LNHNV and YYDKDF (reference sequence). The CDR3 here is CATSGTRQGGTEAFF. CDR3 bases: TGTGCCACCAGCGGGACGAGACAGGGCGGGACTGAAGCTTTCTTT.

This clone came up a few times. The chain uses TRBV30 and TRBJ1-5; 7 bases map to TRBD1. The junction had 4 bases not matched to a gene; V was cut back by 0 bases and J by 2 bases. The V gene's germline CDR1 is GTSNPN and CDR2 SVGIG (reference sequence). The CDR3 consists of 15 residues. The CDR3 DNA reads as TGTGCCTGGAGTGTAACAGGGGTGGGCAATCAGCCCCAGCATTTT. Protein: CAWSVTGVGNQPQHF.

This rearrangement joins TRBV11-3 to TRBJ2-1; TRBD2 matches 14 bases. From germline, CDR1 is SGHNT and CDR2 YENEEA. The CDR3 is made up of 15 amino acids. The V and J ends lost 6 bases and 7 bases, in that order; junction bases with no gene match: 5. The CDR3 DNA sequence: TGTGCCAGCAGGGGGACTAGCGGGAGTCGGAATGAGCAGTTCTTC. Its translation: CASRGTSGSRNEQFF.

The chain recombines TRBV2 with TRBJ2-3; D ambiguous. The CDR3 is made up of 14 amino acids. V was pared by 7 bases and J by 2 bases, with 13 bases between. Germline V gives CDR1 SNHLY, CDR2 FYNNEI. The CDR3 DNA reads as TGTGCCAGCACAAGATTCGCAGACACAGATACGCAGTATTTT. This translates into CASTRFADTDTQYF. The whole variable domain, remainder taken from reference TRBV2 and TRBJ2-3, is EPEVTQTPSHQVTQMGQEVILRCVPISNHLYFYWYRQILGQKVEFLVSFYNNEISEKSEIFDDQFSVERPDGSNFTLKIRSTKLEDSAMYFCASTRFADTDTQYFGPGTRLTVL.

Only a few counts were recorded for this clone. The V call is TRBV30, the J call TRBJ1-5; D is uncertain. The germline V gene encodes CDR1 GTSNPN and CDR2 SVGIG (reference sequence). This CDR3 comprises 13 residues. V lost 0 bases, J lost 7 bases, and 10 bases lay in between. The CDR3 spells CAWSVRGQQPQHF. The CDR3 bases are TGTGCCTGGAGTGTACGGGGTCAACAGCCCCAGCATTTT. The full variable domain, its missing parts supplied by reference TRBV30 and TRBJ1-5, is SQTIHQWPATLVQPVGSPLSLECTVEGTSNPNLYWYRQAAGRGLQLLFYSVGIGQISSEVPQNLSASRPQDRQFILSSKKLLLSDSGFYLCAWSVRGQQPQHFGDGTRLSIL.

This chain links TRBV19 with TRBJ2-7, with TRBD1 as a possible D gene (5 bases). The CDR3 is 15 amino acids. Germline V gives CDR1 LNHDA, CDR2 SQIVND (reference sequence). V was shortened by 3 bases and J by 0 bases, with 12 bases between the two germline ends. The CDR3 loop reads CASSIKGLPSYEQYF. DNA for the CDR3: TGTGCCAGTAGTATCAAGGGGTTACCCTCCTACGAGCAGTACTTC.

Of note for this clone: The junction and the germline gene differ at one end; a read error may be behind it. The V call is TRBV13, the J call TRBJ2-1; perhaps TRBD1 as D (6 bases). Germline CDR1 and CDR2: PRHDT and FYEKMQ (reference sequence). The CDR3 covers 15 residues. The CDR3 loop reads CASLRLTGSSNEQFF. CDR3 sequence (DNA): TGTGCCAGCTTAAGGTTGACAGGCTCCTCCAATGAGCAGTTCTTC.

This clone appeared once. The chain links TRBV7-2 to TRBJ2-7, with TRBD2 identical over 13 bases. This CDR3 spans 15 amino acids. Unmatched junction bases numbered 1, after V lost 4 bases and J lost 1 base. Germline V CDR1 and CDR2: SGHTA, FQGNSA. The CDR3 DNA is TGTGCCAGCAGCTGGACTAGCGGGAGTTCCTACGAGCAGTACGTC. Translation: CASSWTSGSSYEQYV.

This clone was counted a few times. The gene calls are TRBV7-2 and TRBJ2-2; perhaps TRBD1 as D (6 bases). Trimming removed 7 bases at V and 1 base at J, with 19 bases between. Per the germline V gene, CDR1 is SGHTA and CDR2 is FQGNSA. This CDR3 region has 17 residues. DNA of the CDR3: TGTGCCAGCATCCCCACAGGGTTGGGGGTGAACACCGGGGAGCTGTTTTTT. It translates to CASIPTGLGVNTGELFF.

The chain joins TRBV27 to TRBJ2-7; 9 bases are a match to TRBD1. CDR1 MNHEY and CDR2 SMNVEV come from the germline V gene (reference sequence). V gave up 2 bases and J gave up 2 bases; unmatched junction bases: 4. This CDR3 has 15 residues. The CDR3, as DNA: TGTGCCAGCAGTTTACGGACAGGGGTCCCCTACGAGCAGTACGTC. Translated, it gives CASSLRTGVPYEQYV.

The chain recombines TRBV28 with TRBJ2-5, with 10 bases that match TRBD1. CDR3 length: 15 residues. Trimming cost V 5 bases and J 3 bases; bases outside gene matches: 6. Germline V lookup: CDR1 MDHEN, CDR2 SYDVKM. DNA for the CDR3: TGTGCCAGCAGTACACTGGACAGGGGGAAAGAGACCCAGTACTTC. Its translation: CASSTLDRGKETQYF. Filled out from reference TRBV28 and TRBJ2-5, the complete variable domain reads DVKVTQSSRYLVKRTGEKVFLECVQDMDHENMFWYRQDPGLGLRLIYFSYDVKMKEKGDIPEGYSVSREKKERFSLILESASTNQTSMYLCASSTLDRGKETQYFGPGTRLLVL.

The rearrangement uses TRBV7-9 and TRBJ1-4; D is undetermined. V gave up 5 bases and J gave up 1 base, with 17 bases separating them. Germline V gene sequence: CDR1 SEHNR, CDR2 FQNEAQ (reference sequence). This CDR3 contains 17 residues. Written as DNA, the CDR3 is TGTGCCAGCAGCCTCGACGGACTCTCGGGAACTAATGAAAAACTGTTTTTT. This gives the protein CASSLDGLSGTNEKLFF.

This chain links TRBV7-2 with TRBJ1-2; 7 nucleotides match TRBD1. Trimming removed 1 base from V and 4 bases from J; junction bases left unmatched: 3. From germline, CDR1 is SGHTA and CDR2 FQGNSA. This CDR3 contains 14 residues. In nucleotides, the CDR3 is TGTGCCAGCAGCTTAGATGGACAGGTCTATGGCTACACCTTC. This codes for CASSLDGQVYGYTF.

The chain recombines TRBV30 with TRBJ2-5; 10 bases are shared with TRBD1. Looked up from germline, CDR1 is GTSNPN and CDR2 is SVGIG (reference sequence). The CDR3 has 14 residues. V gave up 2 bases and J gave up 5 bases; unmatched junction bases: 5. The CDR3 DNA is TGTGCCTGGAGTAACCGACAGGGGGCGGAGACCCAGTACTTC. It encodes CAWSNRQGAETQYF.

This clone showed up just a few times. The junction and the germline gene differ at one end; a read error may be behind it. V usage is TRBV29-1 and J usage is TRBJ1-1; D unclear. The germline gives CDR1 SQVTM, CDR2 ANQGSEA. The CDR3 is made up of 14 amino acids. CDR3 nucleotide sequence: TGCAGCGTTGGAGGCTTTGGAGGACGGTCTGAGGCTTTCTTT. Its translation is CSVGGFGGRSEAFF.

V and J are TRBV2 and TRBJ2-5, with TRBD2 matching over 7 bases. CDR3 length equals 15 residues. V lost 1 base, J lost 5 bases, and 7 bases stayed unmatched. Germline V gene data show CDR1 as SNHLY and CDR2 as FYNNEI. The CDR3 DNA reads TGTGCCAGCAGTGAAGTTGGACTAGGTTGGGAGACCCAGTACTTC. It specifies CASSEVGLGWETQYF.

The chain is built from TRBV5-4 and TRBJ2-7; 11 bases fit TRBD2. CDR1 and CDR2 (germline): SGHNT, YYREEE (reference sequence). The ends lost 3 bases at V and 3 bases at J; junction bases unmatched: 8. The CDR3 has 16 residues. CDR3 DNA: TGTGCCAGCAGCTCCGCCCCGGGACTAGCGGACTACGAGCAGTACTTC. Protein product: CASSSAPGLADYEQYF.

This clone was observed a handful of times. The genes are TRBV6-5 and TRBJ2-3, with 9 bases fitting TRBD1. CDR3 length equals 14 residues. Germline V gene sequence: CDR1 MNHEY, CDR2 SVGAGI. V was clipped by 4 bases and J by 3 bases; unmatched bases: 2. The CDR3 protein is CASSLQGATDTQYF. Here the CDR3 DNA reads TGTGCCAGCAGTTTACAGGGGGCAACAGATACGCAGTATTTT.

The chain carries TRBV6-1 and TRBJ2-7; weak D call: TRBD2 (6 bases). V gave up 7 bases and J gave up 6 bases, with 16 bases separating them. The CDR3 has 13 residues. The V gene's germline CDR1 is MNHNS and CDR2 SASEGT. CDR3 protein: CASKASWRGEQYV. The CDR3 nucleotides are TGTGCCAGCAAAGCTTCTTGGAGGGGCGAGCAGTACGTC.

This clone was observed a handful of times. The CDR3 region has the DNA TGTGCCAGCAGTGCGGCGGGTTACGAGCAGTACTTC. Translating gives CASSAAGYEQYF. The J gene is TRBJ2-7, the V gene TRBV2, with D tentatively TRBD2 (5 bases). The V end lost 4 bases, the J end lost 4 bases, and 8 bases lay between the germline ends. Germline V gene sequence: CDR1 SNHLY, CDR2 FYNNEI. The CDR3 consists of 12 residues.